One sample yielded the 30 T cell receptor beta chains listed below, sequenced in a study of shared clonotypes between healthy human individuals. Using immunoSEQ multiplex PCR, the repertoire was profiled, and TCRdb retains in-frame clones only, with some absent. The data contain hundreds of thousands of clones, 73% of them singletons. Material for sequencing was memory CD4+ T cells sorted from blood. Stated subset: CD45RA-negative fraction. The source is a woman in her 30s in good health.

The chain joins TRBV6-1 to TRBJ1-1; D is possibly TRBD1 (6 bases). Trimming left V 1 base short and J 1 base short, with 10 bases between. CDR1 MNHNS and CDR2 SASEGT come from the germline V gene. This CDR3 has 15 residues. In nucleotides, the CDR3 is TGTGCCAGCAGTGAAGGGACACAGGGGAACACTGAAGCTTTCTTT. Translation gives CASSEGTQGNTEAFF.

This clone has ten or more counts. This sequence joins TRBV10-1 and TRBJ2-1; 7 bases match TRBD2. This CDR3 spans 15 amino acids. Trimming at V came to 4 bases and at J to 8 bases, leaving 11 bases not matched to a gene. Germline CDR1 WNHNN, CDR2 SYGVQD (reference sequence). The CDR3 nucleotides read TGCGCCAGCAGTGCTTCCTCGGCGGGAGAGCATGAGCAGTTCTTC. Translation gives CASSASSAGEHEQFF.

This CDR3 reads CASWSTVAYEQYF. The CDR3 region has the DNA TGTGCCAGCTGGTCGACAGTAGCCTACGAGCAGTACTTC. This chain uses TRBV28 with TRBJ2-7; tentatively, D is TRBD1 (5 bases). This CDR3 contains 13 residues. The germline V gene encodes CDR1 MDHEN and CDR2 SYDVKM. V was shortened by 8 bases and J by 2 bases, with 13 bases between the two germline ends.

This clone was picked up one time. CDR3: CASSIPWDEQFF. The CDR3 nucleotides are TGTGCCAGTAGTATTCCCTGGGATGAGCAGTTCTTC. The chain has TRBV19 and TRBJ2-1; D is uncertain. This CDR3 has 12 amino acids. V was clipped by 3 bases and J by 8 bases, with 8 bases between them. Germline assignment: CDR1 LNHDA and CDR2 SQIVND (reference sequence).

Points on this clone: The sample holds other DNA sequences that translate to the same CDR3. The V gene is TRBV18, the J gene TRBJ1-4; the D gene is possibly TRBD1 (6 bases). V lost 3 bases and J 1 base, leaving 12 bases between the germline ends. The germline V gene encodes CDR1 KGHSH and CDR2 LQKENI. The CDR3 runs 16 residues. The CDR3 sequence: CASSPTGQLTNEKLFF. CDR3 coding DNA: TGTGCCAGCTCACCCACAGGGCAATTAACTAATGAAAAACTGTTTTTT. Full variable domain (rest looked up from reference TRBV18 and TRBJ1-4): NAGVMQNPRHLVRRRGQEARLRCSPMKGHSHVYWYRQLPEEGLKFMVYLQKENIIDESGMPKERFSAEFPKEGPSILRIQQVVRGDSAAYFCASSPTGQLTNEKLFFGSGTQLSVL.

Many counts were recorded for this clone. This rearrangement joins TRBV19 to TRBJ1-2; possible D gene TRBD1, 5 bases. Germline V CDR1 and CDR2: LNHDA, SQIVND (reference sequence). CDR3 length equals 14 residues. Deletions cut 1 base from V and 9 bases from J, with 15 bases between. This CDR3 is CASSIGGRRVRYTF. The CDR3 coding sequence is TGTGCCAGTAGTATAGGGGGACGACGGGTCCGCTACACCTTC.

The genes are TRBV28 and TRBJ2-2, with D maybe TRBD1 (5 bases). V was pared by 4 bases and J by 6 bases, with 12 bases between. The germline V gene has CDR1 MDHEN and CDR2 SYDVKM. The CDR3 consists of 14 residues. The CDR3 region has the DNA TGTGCCAGCAGTTCCCACCAGACAGCCGGGGAGCTGTTTTTT. This gives the protein CASSSHQTAGELFF.

The chain recombines TRBV11-3 with TRBJ1-1, with D possibly matching TRBD1 (6 bases). V lost 3 bases and J lost 0, with 14 bases in between. Germline values: CDR1 SGHNT, CDR2 YENEEA. There are 16 residues in the CDR3. The CDR3 spells CASSFLQGCMNTEAFF. The CDR3 bases are TGTGCCAGCAGCTTCCTACAGGGATGTATGAACACTGAAGCTTTCTTT.

The chain recombines TRBV6-1 with TRBJ2-1; D is undetermined. The V gene lost 2 bases and the J gene lost 8 bases, with 7 bases spanning the gap. The CDR3 sequence is 12 residues long. Germline assignment: CDR1 MNHNS and CDR2 SASEGT. DNA for the CDR3: TGTGCCAGCAGTGAAACGGTTTATGAGCAGTTCTTC. As protein: CASSETVYEQFF.

CDR3 amino acids: CSAKQGWGNEKLFF. DNA for the CDR3: TGCAGCGCAAAACAGGGGTGGGGTAATGAAAAACTGTTTTTT. The chain carries TRBV29-1 and TRBJ1-4, with 7 bases aligning to TRBD1. CDR1 SQVTM and CDR2 ANQGSEA come from the germline V gene. V was pared by 7 bases and J by 4 bases, with 9 bases of the junction left unmatched. The CDR3 runs to 14 residues.

The chain uses TRBV14 and TRBJ1-3; maybe TRBD1 (5 bases). CDR1 and CDR2 from the germline V gene are SGHDN and FVKESK. This CDR3 has 13 amino acids. V lost 3 bases and J 4 bases, leaving 7 bases between the germline ends. The CDR3, as DNA: TGTGCCAGCAGCCACGCAGGGGGAAACACCATATATTTT. It specifies CASSHAGGNTIYF.

J is TRBJ2-7 and V is TRBV25-1; 13 nucleotides align to TRBD2. Unmatched junction bases numbered 8, after V lost 3 bases and J lost 3 bases. The CDR3 spans 17 residues. Per germline, CDR1 MGHDK and CDR2 SYGVNS. The CDR3 DNA sequence: TGTGCCAGCAGTGAGAGTCAACTAGCGGGAGGGATCTACGAGCAGTACTTC. This translates into CASSESQLAGGIYEQYF.

The rearrangement uses TRBV7-6 and TRBJ2-2; TRBD2 agrees at 7 bases. CDR3 size: 16 residues. Germline-derived CDR1 and CDR2 are SGHVS and FNYEAQ. Trimming at V came to 7 bases and at J to 3 bases, leaving 11 bases not matched to a gene. CDR3 protein: CASTQLGGRDTGELFF. The CDR3 DNA follows: TGTGCCAGCACACAACTCGGCGGGAGAGACACCGGGGAGCTGTTTTTT.

The V and J genes are TRBV21-1 and TRBJ1-5; the listed D gene, TRBD1, was not tested against the DNA. TRBV21-1 represents a pseudogene. The CDR3 has 19 residues. In nucleotides, the CDR3 is TGTGCCAGCAGCAAAGACGGCAGGGATCTTGGGTCTCGCAATCAGCCCCAGCATTTT. This codes for CASSKDGRDLGSRNQPQHF.

V gene TRBV15 combines with J gene TRBJ2-1; D not certain. This CDR3 contains 14 residues. Germline V gene lookup returns CDR1 LNHNV and CDR2 YYDKDF (reference sequence). Between the trimmed V and J ends, which lost 7 bases and 4 bases, there was a span of 14 bases. The CDR3 is CATNRVPPYNEQFF. CDR3 DNA: TGTGCCACCAACCGGGTCCCACCGTACAATGAGCAGTTCTTC.

In regard to this clone: Within the sample, other DNA sequences also encode this same CDR3. The chain joins TRBV7-9 to TRBJ1-2; D uncertain. V was shortened by 3 bases and J by 2 bases, with 7 bases between the two germline ends. CDR1 SEHNR and CDR2 FQNEAQ come from the germline V gene (reference sequence). The CDR3 consists of 13 residues. CDR3 sequence: CASSFDGNYGYTF. CDR3 bases: TGTGCCAGCAGCTTCGACGGGAACTATGGCTACACCTTC.

This chain joins TRBV6-1 and TRBJ2-7; D remains unclear. Germline-derived CDR1 and CDR2 are MNHNS and SASEGT. V was cut by 7 bases and J by 3 bases, with 16 bases left in between. This CDR3 contains 14 residues. The CDR3 loop is CASTTSPFGYEQYF. The CDR3 DNA reads TGTGCCAGCACTACCTCGCCGTTTGGCTACGAGCAGTACTTC.

This clone was seen ten or more times. This chain connects TRBV11-2 to TRBJ2-5, with unresolved D. Germline V gives CDR1 SGHAT, CDR2 FQNNGV. The CDR3 extends over 15 amino acids. Trimming took 3 bases from V and 3 from J, leaving 14 bases between them. The CDR3: CASSFAAVREETQYF. DNA for the CDR3: TGTGCCAGCAGCTTTGCGGCCGTCCGGGAAGAGACCCAGTACTTC.

This clone was recorded many times. The chain uses TRBV28 and TRBJ1-1; 9 bases match TRBD1. The germline CDR1 and CDR2 sequences are MDHEN and SYDVKM. CDR3 length equals 14 residues. J was trimmed by 11 bases and V by 2 bases; bases with no gene match: 9. Here the CDR3 DNA reads TGTGCCAGCAGTTTAGGGGATGGGACAGGGAGGGCTTTCTTT. Translation: CASSLGDGTGRAFF.

The rearrangement uses TRBV11-3 and TRBJ2-1, with TRBD2 identical over 12 bases. Per the germline V gene, CDR1 is SGHNT and CDR2 is YENEEA. The CDR3 extends over 15 amino acids. The ends lost 5 bases at V and 5 bases at J; junction bases unmatched: 4. The CDR3 reads CASSPGLAGNNEQFF. The CDR3 DNA sequence: TGTGCCAGCAGCCCGGGACTAGCGGGTAACAATGAGCAGTTCTTC. Full variable domain (remainder filled in from reference TRBV11-3 and TRBJ2-1): EAGVVQSPRYKIIEKKQPVAFWCNPISGHNTLYWYLQNLGQGPELLIRYENEEAVDDSQLPKDRFSAERLKGVDSTLKIQPAELGDSAVYLCASSPGLAGNNEQFFGPGTRLTVL.

The chain joins TRBV11-2 to TRBJ1-4; D may be TRBD1 (5 bases). This CDR3 spans 14 amino acids. The V end was cut by 6 bases, the J end by 0 bases, with 8 bases between. Germline CDR1 and CDR2: SGHAT and FQNNGV. CDR3 nucleotide sequence: TGTGCCAGCAGACGGGACCCAACTAATGAAAAACTGTTTTTT. It yields the protein CASRRDPTNEKLFF.

The chain is built from TRBV7-9 and TRBJ2-7; 9 bases fit TRBD1. The length of the CDR3 is 16 residues. Germline V gene lookup returns CDR1 SEHNR and CDR2 FQNEAQ (reference sequence). The V and J ends lost 5 bases and 3 bases, in that order; junction bases with no gene match: 11. CDR3 loop: CASSGLIGQGYYEQYF. The CDR3 DNA reads as TGTGCCAGCAGCGGACTTATTGGACAGGGGTACTACGAGCAGTACTTC.

This clone was detected only once. The chain recombines TRBV29-1 with TRBJ2-2; D possibly corresponds to TRBD1 (6 bases). Trimming removed 4 bases from V and 2 bases from J, with 14 bases in between. This CDR3 has 15 amino acids. CDR1 and CDR2 (germline): SQVTM, ANQGSEA. The DNA of the CDR3 is TGCAGCGTTGGGGCGGACAGACAAAACACCGGGGAGCTGTTTTTT. As protein: CSVGADRQNTGELFF.

V gene TRBV28 combines with J gene TRBJ2-7; possibly TRBD1 for D (6 bases). With 8 bases removed from V and 3 bases from J, the gap between germline ends came to 17 bases. Germline V gene data show CDR1 as MDHEN and CDR2 as SYDVKM. The CDR3 sequence is 14 residues long. The CDR3 region is CASGGLTGHYEQYF. For the CDR3, the DNA is TGTGCCAGCGGGGGATTGACAGGACACTACGAGCAGTACTTC.

The rearrangement links TRBV5-1 to TRBJ2-3; 10 nucleotides agree with TRBD2. Germline V gives CDR1 SGHRS, CDR2 YFSETQ. The V gene end was trimmed by 5 bases and the J gene end by 1 base; junction bases not matched to a gene: 10. The CDR3 runs 17 residues. The CDR3 sequence: CASSRSGRAEGTDTQYF. Here the CDR3 DNA reads TGCGCCAGCAGTCGGAGCGGGAGGGCCGAGGGCACAGATACGCAGTATTTT.

The genes are TRBV7-9 and TRBJ1-3, with 7 bases fitting TRBD1. Germline CDR1 SEHNR, CDR2 FQNEAQ (reference sequence). V shed 5 bases, J shed 0 bases, and the junction held 10 bases outside the gene matches. The CDR3 extends over 17 amino acids. The CDR3 coding sequence is TGTGCCAGCAGCCATTCCGGGACAGCCGGCTCTGGAAACACCATATATTTT. It yields the protein CASSHSGTAGSGNTIYF.

V and J are TRBV28 and TRBJ2-3; D is possibly TRBD2 (6 bases). The ends were cut back, 3 bases at V and 4 bases at J, with 14 bases in the middle. CDR1 and CDR2 (germline): MDHEN, SYDVKM. The CDR3 is made up of 15 amino acids. The CDR3 DNA is TGTGCCAGCAGTTTGCGGGGCAAAGGGGCAGATACGCAGTATTTT. Its translation: CASSLRGKGADTQYF.

V usage is TRBV6-1 and J usage is TRBJ1-5; D gene uncertain. V was trimmed by 7 bases and J by 0 bases, leaving 13 bases between them. This CDR3 contains 15 residues. Germline V gene data show CDR1 as MNHNS and CDR2 as SASEGT. This CDR3 is CASTPPTDSNQPQHF. The CDR3 bases are TGTGCCAGCACCCCCCCGACGGATAGCAATCAGCCCCAGCATTTT.

This chain uses TRBV6-1 with TRBJ2-7, with TRBD2 matching over 14 bases. The CDR3 runs 15 residues. In germline, CDR1 is MNHNS, CDR2 SASEGT. V was clipped by 7 bases and J by 3 bases; unmatched bases: 5. CDR3 protein: CASTETSGRVYEQYF. As DNA, the CDR3 is TGTGCCAGCACAGAGACTAGCGGGAGGGTCTACGAGCAGTACTTC.

V gene TRBV19 combines with J gene TRBJ2-5; 7 bases are shared with TRBD2. This CDR3 spans 14 amino acids. The ends lost 3 bases at V and 2 bases at J; junction bases unmatched: 3. The V gene's germline CDR1 is LNHDA and CDR2 SQIVND (reference sequence). The CDR3 is CASSITSAQETQYF. CDR3 DNA sequence: TGTGCCAGTAGTATCACTAGCGCACAAGAGACCCAGTACTTC.